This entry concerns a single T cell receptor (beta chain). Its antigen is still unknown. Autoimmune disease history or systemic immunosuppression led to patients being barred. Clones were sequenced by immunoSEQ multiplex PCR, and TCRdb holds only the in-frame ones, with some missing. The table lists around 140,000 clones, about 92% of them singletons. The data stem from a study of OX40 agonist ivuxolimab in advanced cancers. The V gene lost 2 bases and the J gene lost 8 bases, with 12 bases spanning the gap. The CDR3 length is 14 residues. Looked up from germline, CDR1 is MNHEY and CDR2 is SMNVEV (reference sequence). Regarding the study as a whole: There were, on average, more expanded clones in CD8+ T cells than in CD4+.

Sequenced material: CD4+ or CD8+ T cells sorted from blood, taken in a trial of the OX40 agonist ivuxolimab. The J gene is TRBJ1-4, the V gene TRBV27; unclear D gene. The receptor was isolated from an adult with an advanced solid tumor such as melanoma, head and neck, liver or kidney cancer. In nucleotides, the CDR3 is TGTGCCAGCAGTTTACGGCCCTTCATAGAAAAACTGTTTTTT. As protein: CASSLRPFIEKLFF.